One sample yielded the 28 T cell receptor beta chains listed below, sequenced in a study of vaccination and CD4 T cells after COVID-19. These TCRs are of unknown antigen specificity. Sequenced with the Oncomine TCR Beta short-read assay was DNA taken from cultured CD4+ T cells. TCRdb ran MiXCR on the PCR reads and lists one entry per CDR3 protein. Seen here are under 25,000 distinct CDR3 sequences, around three fifths observed once, and the top ten hold around 2.7%. Specified treatment: roughly 11-day PBMC culture with coronavirus spike peptide pools or control peptides (ViraFEST assay). The sequencing input was CD4+ T cells from blood, cultured in vitro. Receptors were obtained from a human donor who had recovered from COVID-19.

This clonotype occurred a few times. The V and J genes are TRBV7-2 and TRBJ1-5; D is uncertain. The CDR3 loop spans 15 amino acids. The V gene's germline CDR1 is SGHTA and CDR2 FQGNSA. V lost 2 bases and J 6 bases, leaving 14 bases between the germline ends. Here the CDR3 DNA reads TGTGCCAGCAGCTTATTGATAGGGAGGGCTCAGCCCCAGCATTTT. This codes for CASSLLIGRAQPQHF. Complete variable domain (other parts from reference TRBV7-2 and TRBJ1-5): GAGVSQSPSNKVTEKGKDVELRCDPISGHTALYWYRQSLGQGLEFLIYFQGNSAPDKSGLPSDRFSAERTGGSVSTLTIQRTQQEDSAVYLCASSLLIGRAQPQHFGDGTRLSIL.

The chain combines TRBV20-1 with TRBJ2-3; possibly TRBD2 for D (6 bases). V was clipped by 4 bases and J by 5 bases, with 16 bases between them. This CDR3 contains 14 residues. Germline CDR1 is DFQATT and CDR2 is SNEGSKA (reference sequence). The CDR3 sequence: CSATDSGRGDTQYF. CDR3 sequence (DNA): TGCAGTGCTACCGATTCCGGGCGGGGAGATACGCAGTATTTT.

This clonotype was detected only a few times. V usage is TRBV6-1 and J usage is TRBJ1-1; no reliable D call. This CDR3 has 15 amino acids. Germline V gene lookup returns CDR1 MNHNS and CDR2 SASEGT. The germline V and J ends were trimmed by 6 bases and 13 bases, with 27 bases remaining between them. Here the CDR3 reads CASSQERPAPGVVFF. CDR3 sequence (DNA): TGTGCCAGCAGCCAAGAGCGCCCGGCTCCCGGGGTAGTTTTCTTT.

The chain employs TRBV5-4 and TRBJ1-1; D not resolved. The CDR3 runs to 12 residues. Germline CDR1 is SGHNT and CDR2 is YYREEE (reference sequence). Trimming removed 2 bases from V and 0 bases from J, with 2 bases in between. The CDR3 nucleotides are TGTGCCAGCAGCTTTGTGAACACTGAAGCTTTCTTT. Protein sequence: CASSFVNTEAFF.

The rearrangement links TRBV19 to TRBJ2-2; 10 nucleotides match TRBD1. The J segment lost 7 bases and the V segment lost 3 bases, leaving 2 bases of the junction unmatched. CDR3 size: 14 residues. The germline CDR1 and CDR2 sequences are LNHDA and SQIVND (reference sequence). CDR3 region: CASSMDRGSGELFF. The CDR3 DNA sequence: TGTGCCAGTAGTATGGACAGGGGGAGCGGGGAGCTGTTTTTT.

The rearrangement joins TRBV12-3 or TRBV12-4 to TRBJ1-2; D is uncertain. Between the trimmed V and J ends, which lost 7 bases and 5 bases, there was a span of 14 bases. The CDR3 has 13 amino acids. The CDR3 nucleotides are TGTGCCAGCACCACGGTGATCGAATATGGCTACACCTTC. This encodes CASTTVIEYGYTF.

This clonotype has more than one count but fewer than ten. This chain connects TRBV7-3 to TRBJ2-7, with a possible D match to TRBD2 (6 bases). The V end lost 2 bases, the J end lost 4 bases, and 9 bases lay between the germline ends. This CDR3 is built from 13 residues. Germline V lookup: CDR1 SGHTA, CDR2 FQGTGA. The CDR3 reads CASSLAGGYEQYF. CDR3 DNA sequence: TGTGCCAGCAGCTTAGCAGGAGGGTACGAGCAGTACTTC.

This clonotype was seen a few times. The genes are TRBV11-2 and TRBJ2-2; the match to TRBD1 covers 10 bases. The length of the CDR3 is 15 residues. The trim removed 6 bases at V and 7 bases at J, leaving 8 bases unmatched. CDR1 is SGHAT, CDR2 FQNNGV, per germline. The CDR3 sequence: CASSSGTGEVGELFF. Written as DNA, the CDR3 is TGTGCCAGCAGTTCCGGGACAGGGGAGGTCGGGGAGCTGTTTTTT.

This rearrangement joins TRBV7-9 to TRBJ1-5; 8 nucleotides agree with TRBD1. J was trimmed by 4 bases and V by 5 bases; bases with no gene match: 1. The V gene's germline CDR1 is SEHNR and CDR2 FQNEAQ (reference sequence). The CDR3 is made up of 13 amino acids. CDR3 loop: CASSRQGNQPQHF. CDR3 nucleotides: TGTGCCAGCAGCAGACAGGGGAATCAGCCCCAGCATTTT.

The chain is built from TRBV9 and TRBJ2-5; D remains unclear. V dropped 3 bases and J dropped 1 base, with 10 bases sitting between them. Germline values: CDR1 SGDLS, CDR2 YYNGEE. This CDR3 comprises 14 residues. The CDR3 region is CASSAMGAQETQYF. The CDR3 DNA reads TGTGCCAGCAGCGCAATGGGCGCCCAAGAGACCCAGTACTTC.

The chain employs TRBV12-1 and TRBJ1-1; the table's D call TRBD1 went unverified against the DNA. TRBV12-1 is a pseudogene segment. The CDR3 loop spans 14 amino acids. The CDR3 coding sequence is TGTGCCAGCTCACCAGGGGCTGGGTACACTGAAGCTTTCTTT. Translation: CASSPGAGYTEAFF.

The chain joins TRBV6-2 or TRBV6-3 to TRBJ1-6; TRBD1 agrees at 8 bases. The J segment lost 9 bases and the V segment lost 5 bases, leaving 6 bases of the junction unmatched. Germline-derived CDR1 and CDR2 are MNHEY and SVGEGT. There are 14 residues in the CDR3. CDR3 residues: CASSPTGGTSPLHF. In DNA, the CDR3 is TGTGCCAGCAGTCCTACAGGGGGGACTTCACCCCTCCACTTT.

The chain links TRBV4-1 to TRBJ2-7; 9 bases fit TRBD2. Germline assignment: CDR1 MGHRA and CDR2 YSYEKL. J gave up 3 bases and V 4 bases, and 7 bases lay outside the gene matches. The CDR3 spans 15 residues. This chain's CDR3 is CASSRIIAGVYEQYF. The DNA for the CDR3 is TGCGCCAGCAGCCGCATTATAGCGGGAGTCTACGAGCAGTACTTC.

This clonotype was seen a few times. The chain employs TRBV6-2 or TRBV6-3 and TRBJ2-7; TRBD2 matches at 12 bases. The CDR3 runs 18 residues. Looked up from germline, CDR1 is MNHEY and CDR2 is SVGEGT. Trimming at V came to 1 base and at J to 6 bases, leaving 13 bases not matched to a gene. DNA for the CDR3: TGTGCCAGCAGTTACTTTGCTAGCGGGAGGGCCATCTTTCCCGAGCAGTACTTC. This gives the protein CASSYFASGRAIFPEQYF.

The chain carries TRBV20-1 and TRBJ2-1, with D possibly being TRBD2 (6 bases). The CDR3 extends over 17 amino acids. The ends were cut back, 3 bases at V and 3 bases at J, with 21 bases in the middle. CDR1 is DFQATT and CDR2 is SNEGSKA in the germline V gene (reference sequence). The CDR3 spells CSARSGRWGSDYNEQFF. The CDR3 DNA is TGCAGTGCTAGGAGCGGGCGTTGGGGCAGCGACTACAATGAGCAGTTCTTC.

This clonotype was detected a few times. The V call is TRBV6-1, the J call TRBJ2-5; 13 bases fit TRBD2. V lost 8 bases, J lost 2 bases, and 2 bases stayed unmatched. CDR3 length equals 14 residues. CDR1 MNHNS and CDR2 SASEGT come from the germline V gene. CDR3 loop: CASQGLAGQETQYF. The CDR3 DNA sequence: TGTGCCAGCCAGGGACTAGCGGGACAAGAGACCCAGTACTTC.

The chain employs TRBV29-1 and TRBJ2-3; TRBD2 aligns across 8 bases. The CDR3 runs 14 residues. V gave up 6 bases and J gave up 7 bases; unmatched junction bases: 12. The germline CDR1 and CDR2 sequences are SQVTM and ANQGSEA. Here the CDR3 DNA reads TGCAGCGTCTCAGAGGGACTAGGCCAGAATACGCAGTATTTT. It translates to CSVSEGLGQNTQYF.

The V and J genes are TRBV6-2 or TRBV6-3 and TRBJ2-7; D remains unclear. CDR1 MNHEY and CDR2 SVGEGT come from the germline V gene. The V end lost 8 bases, the J end lost 3 bases, and 14 bases lay between the germline ends. This CDR3 has 13 amino acids. CDR3 protein: CASQRRGFYEQYF. For the CDR3, the DNA is TGTGCCAGCCAACGGAGAGGTTTCTACGAGCAGTACTTC.

This clonotype came up a few times. This chain uses TRBV7-2 with TRBJ1-1; the D is unclear. V was pared by 6 bases and J by 2 bases, with 10 bases between. The CDR3 length is 13 residues. From germline, CDR1 is SGHTA and CDR2 FQGNSA. CDR3 amino acids: CASRSSGNTEAFF. The CDR3 region has the DNA TGTGCCAGCAGGTCCAGCGGTAACACTGAAGCTTTCTTT. Combining the CDR3 with reference TRBV7-2 and TRBJ1-1 gives the whole variable domain GAGVSQSPSNKVTEKGKDVELRCDPISGHTALYWYRQSLGQGLEFLIYFQGNSAPDKSGLPSDRFSAERTGGSVSTLTIQRTQQEDSAVYLCASRSSGNTEAFFGQGTRLTVV.

This clonotype qualifies as large. The chain carries TRBV18 and TRBJ1-2; D unclear. Per germline, CDR1 KGHSH and CDR2 LQKENI. V lost 5 bases to trimming and J lost 8 bases, with 12 bases between them. The CDR3 totals 12 residues. As DNA, the CDR3 is TGTGCCAGCTCAGAGTCGGAGGGCGGCTACACCTTC. Its translation: CASSESEGGYTF.

This clonotype was recorded a few times. The chain links TRBV27 to TRBJ1-4; the D is unclear. There are 16 residues in the CDR3. Looked up from germline, CDR1 is MNHEY and CDR2 is SMNVEV (reference sequence). Trimming shortened V by 6 bases and J by 0 bases, and 14 bases separated the two germline ends. CDR3 coding DNA: TGTGCCAGCAGCTTGCTGCCGGGAGCAACTAATGAAAAACTGTTTTTT. It specifies CASSLLPGATNEKLFF.

This chain connects TRBV10-3 to TRBJ1-1; D perhaps matches TRBD1 (6 bases). The CDR3 spans 12 residues. Germline assignment: CDR1 ENHRY and CDR2 SYGVKD. The V gene lost 4 bases and the J gene lost 6 bases, with 9 bases spanning the gap. The DNA of the CDR3 is TGTGCCATCAGTGTAGGGGGTGCTGAAGCTTTCTTT. Translation gives CAISVGGAEAFF.

Concerning this clonotype: A read error may produce the germline difference seen at one junction end. The chain has TRBV10-3 and TRBJ1-1; no firm D call. This CDR3 comprises 13 residues. CDR1 is ENHRY, CDR2 SYGVKD, per germline. The CDR3 DNA reads as TGTGCCATCAGTGATAGAGCCAACACTGAAGCCTTCTTT. Its protein product is CAISDRANTEAFF.

Note on this clonotype: The junction shows a germline mismatch at one end, possibly a read error. The chain carries TRBV24-1 and TRBJ2-2; D unclear. The CDR3 covers 15 residues. Per the germline V gene, CDR1 is KGHDR and CDR2 is SFDVKD. The CDR3 nucleotides are TGTACCACCAGTGATTTACTTCGGGACACCGGGGAGCTGTTTTTT. Translated: CTTSDLLRDTGELFF.

This rearrangement joins TRBV21-1 to TRBJ1-5; no DNA check was done on the table's D call, TRBD1. TRBV21-1 is given as a pseudogene. The CDR3 consists of 14 residues. The CDR3 spells CASSKLGGNQPQHF. CDR3 DNA: TGTGCCAGCAGCAAACTGGGCGGGAATCAGCCCCAGCATTTT.

The CDR3 DNA reads TGCAGTGCTAGTACGGGGGACGCCGAAGCTTTCTTT. Translation gives CSASTGDAEAFF. The rearrangement links TRBV20-1 to TRBJ1-1; a possible D gene is TRBD1 (5 bases). The CDR3 is 12 amino acids. Germline CDR1 is DFQATT and CDR2 is SNEGSKA (reference sequence). Trimming took 3 bases from V and 8 from J, leaving 13 bases between them.

This clonotype was picked up a small number of times. This chain connects TRBV20-1 to TRBJ2-3, with D unclear. CDR1 is DFQATT and CDR2 is SNEGSKA in the germline V gene (reference sequence). The CDR3 runs to 15 residues. The ends were cut back, 5 bases at V and 0 bases at J, with 15 bases in the middle. This CDR3 is CSAVTGRKSTDTQYF. As DNA, the CDR3 is TGCAGTGCTGTGACTGGACGCAAAAGCACAGATACGCAGTATTTT.

The chain is built from TRBV27 and TRBJ1-2; D is possibly TRBD1 (6 bases). The CDR3 has 14 amino acids. The germline CDR1 and CDR2 sequences are MNHEY and SMNVEV (reference sequence). V lost 5 bases and J 6 bases, leaving 16 bases between the germline ends. CDR3 loop: CASSNPGGADGYTF. CDR3 bases: TGTGCCAGCAGTAACCCGGGGGGGGCCGATGGCTACACCTTC.